This paragraph covers one T cell receptor beta chain sequence. CDR1 SGHNT and CDR2 YENEEA come from the germline V gene. V was cut by 5 bases and J by 8 bases, with 15 bases left in between. The length of the CDR3 is 14 residues. This sample is part of a study of T cells in localized non-small cell lung cancer. The protocol was immunoSEQ multiplex PCR, while the TCRdb copy is restricted to in-frame clones and leaves out a portion. The sample records about 1,300 clones, over 35% being singletons. This chain joins TRBV11-3 and TRBJ1-4; D call uncertain. Sequencing was performed on lung tumor tissue, taken before any cancer treatment. The source of this sequence is a woman aged 18 to 55 with stage I lung adenocarcinoma. CDR3 in amino acids: CASSLDSGIEKLFF. The DNA of the CDR3 is TGTGCCAGCAGCCTCGACTCCGGAATCGAAAAACTGTTTTTT.